The subject of this entry is one T cell receptor (beta chain). This sample was taken from a study of STAT5B mutations in CD4+ large granular lymphocyte leukemia. V was cut by 1 base and J by 0 bases, with 4 bases left in between. The CDR3 has 14 amino acids. Per the germline V gene, CDR1 is LNHNV and CDR2 is YYDKDF (reference sequence). Some clones are missing from TCRdb's copy, which holds only in-frame ones; the method was immunoSEQ multiplex PCR. The table shows 25,000 to 35,000 clones, with approximately 74% occurring only once. The chain combines TRBV15 with TRBJ2-1; no definite D call. This clonotype was obtained from a human donor in good health. The specimen sequenced was CD4+ T cells from blood buffy coats. CDR3 protein: CATSRAGSYNEQFF. The DNA of the CDR3 is TGTGCCACCAGCAGAGCAGGCTCCTACAATGAGCAGTTCTTC.